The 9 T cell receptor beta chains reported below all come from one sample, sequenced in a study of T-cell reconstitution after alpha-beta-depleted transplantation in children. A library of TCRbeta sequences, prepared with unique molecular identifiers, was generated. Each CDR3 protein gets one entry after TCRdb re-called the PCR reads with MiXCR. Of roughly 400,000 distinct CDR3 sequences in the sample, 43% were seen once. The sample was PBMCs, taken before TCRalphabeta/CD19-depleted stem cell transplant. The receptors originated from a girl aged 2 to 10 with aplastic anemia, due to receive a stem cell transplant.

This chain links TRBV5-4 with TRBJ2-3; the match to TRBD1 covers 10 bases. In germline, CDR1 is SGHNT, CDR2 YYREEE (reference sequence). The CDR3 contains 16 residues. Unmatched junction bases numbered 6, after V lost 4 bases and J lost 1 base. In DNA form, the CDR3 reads TGTGCCAGCAGCGCACGACAGGGGGCTGGCACAGATACGCAGTATTTT. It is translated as CASSARQGAGTDTQYF.

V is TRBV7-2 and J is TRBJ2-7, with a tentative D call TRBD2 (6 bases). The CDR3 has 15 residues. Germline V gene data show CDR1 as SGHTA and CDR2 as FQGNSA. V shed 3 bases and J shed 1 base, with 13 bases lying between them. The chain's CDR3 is CASSLYGTPSYEQYF. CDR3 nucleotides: TGTGCCAGCAGCTTGTACGGGACTCCGTCCTACGAGCAGTACTTC.

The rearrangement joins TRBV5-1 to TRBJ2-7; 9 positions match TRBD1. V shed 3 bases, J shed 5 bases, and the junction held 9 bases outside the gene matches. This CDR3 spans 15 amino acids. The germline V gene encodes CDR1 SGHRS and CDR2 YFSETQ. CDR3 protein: CASSYNPGQGDEQYF. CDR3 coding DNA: TGCGCCAGCAGCTACAATCCGGGACAGGGTGACGAGCAGTACTTC.

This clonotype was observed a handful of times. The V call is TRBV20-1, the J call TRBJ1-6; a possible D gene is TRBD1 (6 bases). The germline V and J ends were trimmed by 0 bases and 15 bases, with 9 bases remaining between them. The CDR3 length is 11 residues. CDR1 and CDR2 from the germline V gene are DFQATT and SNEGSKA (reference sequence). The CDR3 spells CSARDPQGLHF. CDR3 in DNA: TGCAGTGCTAGAGATCCACAGGGCCTCCACTTT.

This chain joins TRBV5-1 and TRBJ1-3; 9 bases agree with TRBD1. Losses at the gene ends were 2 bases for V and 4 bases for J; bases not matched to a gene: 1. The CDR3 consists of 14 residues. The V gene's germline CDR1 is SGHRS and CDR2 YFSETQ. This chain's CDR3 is CASSFGQGGNTIYF. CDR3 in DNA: TGCGCCAGCAGCTTCGGACAGGGGGGAAACACCATATATTTT.

The CDR3 DNA reads TGTGCCAGCAGTACAGGAACCTCTGGAAACACCATATATTTT. Protein product: CASSTGTSGNTIYF. The V gene is TRBV7-2, the J gene TRBJ1-3; D perhaps matches TRBD1 (5 bases). The CDR3 is 14 residues long. Germline V gene lookup returns CDR1 SGHTA and CDR2 FQGNSA. Trimming stripped 6 bases from V and 0 bases from J, with 9 bases between.

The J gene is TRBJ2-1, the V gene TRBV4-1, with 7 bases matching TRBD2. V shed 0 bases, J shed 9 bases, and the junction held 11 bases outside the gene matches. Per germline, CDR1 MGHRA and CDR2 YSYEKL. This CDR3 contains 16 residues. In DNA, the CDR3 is TGCGCCAGCAGCCAAGATCGTGGGAGGGCCGGCCCTGAGCAGTTCTTC. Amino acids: CASSQDRGRAGPEQFF.

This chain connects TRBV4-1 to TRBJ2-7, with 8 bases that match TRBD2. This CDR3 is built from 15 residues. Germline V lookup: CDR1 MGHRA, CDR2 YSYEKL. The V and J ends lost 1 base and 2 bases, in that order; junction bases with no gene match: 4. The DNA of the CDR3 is TGCGCCAGCAGCCAAGTTAACGGGGGGGCCTACGAGCAGTACTTC. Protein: CASSQVNGGAYEQYF.

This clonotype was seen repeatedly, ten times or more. CDR3 nucleotide sequence: TGTGCCAGCAGTCTCCTTCAGAGCGGGAAAGAGACCCAGTACTTC. Translation: CASSLLQSGKETQYF. The chain carries TRBV5-5 and TRBJ2-5; 7 nucleotides line up with TRBD2. Unmatched junction bases numbered 10, after V lost 5 bases and J lost 3 bases. Germline V CDR1 and CDR2: SGHKS, YYEKEE (reference sequence). The CDR3 covers 15 residues.